This TCR beta chain was recorded in a study of blood T cell repertoires in COVID-19. In the original workflow: Reference gene primer amplification in the assay estimated nucleated cell counts. TCRdb's copy holds only in-frame clones and misses some; the assay was immunoSEQ multiplex PCR. Clone size and the V and J calls come from that table; the DNA yielded D and trimming. This table has around 37,000 clones, around 87% appearing once. Germline CDR1 is GTSNPN and CDR2 is SVGIG (reference sequence). The CDR3 contains 17 residues. V dropped 3 bases and J dropped 6 bases, with 24 bases sitting between them.

The TCR sequence derives from a man in his fifties or sixties with active or convalescent COVID-19. The sample comprised peripheral blood. The chain joins TRBV30 to TRBJ2-1, with D unclear. The CDR3 bases are TGTGCCTGGAGCAAAGTGTCCTTGACTGATAAACTCAATGAGCAGTTCTTC. It translates to CAWSKVSLTDKLNEQFF.